The 10 T cell receptor beta chains presented below share a single source sample, sequenced in a study of molecular identifiers for immune sequencing clone quantification. TCRdb re-analysed the PCR reads in MiXCR, keeping a single row per CDR3 protein. The profile shows about 640,000 distinct CDR3 sequences, 15% to 20% of them singletons. The sample taken for sequencing was naive CD8+ T cells from blood, with Jurkat cell RNA spiked in. The subset here: FACS-sorted CD8+CD4-CCR7+CD45RA+ naive T cells. These receptors came from a human donor in good health. Some libraries in this study had Jurkat cell RNA spiked in.

This clonotype was detected many times. This rearrangement joins TRBV7-9 to TRBJ2-3, with 8 bases matching TRBD1. Germline V gene sequence: CDR1 SEHNR, CDR2 FQNEAQ (reference sequence). This CDR3 comprises 14 residues. V shed 4 bases, J shed 4 bases, and the junction held 4 bases outside the gene matches. The CDR3 is CASSSDRAADTQYF. CDR3 DNA sequence: TGTGCCAGCAGCTCGGACAGGGCCGCAGATACGCAGTATTTT.

About this clonotype itself: This could be a read error, since a much larger clone is one nucleotide away. This rearrangement joins TRBV3-1 to TRBJ2-7, with D maybe TRBD2 (6 bases). The length of the CDR3 is 11 residues. CDR1 is LGHDT, CDR2 YNNKEL, per germline (reference sequence). The DNA for the CDR3 is TGTGCCAGCCATTGGGCGGGGCTCTTCACCTTC. Translating it yields CASHWAGLFTF.

The chain has TRBV24-1 and TRBJ2-1; D is perhaps TRBD1 (6 bases). The CDR3 spans 15 residues. CDR1 KGHDR and CDR2 SFDVKD come from the germline V gene. Trimming stripped 3 bases from V and 4 bases from J, with 12 bases between. The CDR3 sequence: CATSDGGHRYNEQFF. The CDR3 coding sequence is TGTGCCACCAGTGATGGGGGACATCGATACAATGAGCAGTTCTTC.

In the case of this clonotype: Since a far larger clone is one base different, this is likely a read error. This chain connects TRBV5-5 to TRBJ1-5, with no clear D. CDR1 SGHKS and CDR2 YYEKEE come from the germline V gene (reference sequence). This CDR3 has 13 residues. DNA of the CDR3: TGTGTCAGCAGCTTGGGCGGGGATCAGCCCCAGCATTTT. Translated, it gives CVSSLGGDQPQHF.

The table lists this clonotype with many counts. The chain carries TRBV28 and TRBJ2-7, with 11 nucleotides matching TRBD2. CDR1 is MDHEN, CDR2 SYDVKM, per germline. V lost 7 bases, J lost 2 bases, and 7 bases stayed unmatched. This CDR3 region has 15 residues. In DNA form, the CDR3 reads TGTGCCAGCACCGGGACTAGCGGAGCCCCCTACGAGCAGTACTTC. Protein sequence: CASTGTSGAPYEQYF.

The sample holds a few counts of this clonotype. V usage is TRBV20-1 and J usage is TRBJ2-3, with 8 nucleotides matching TRBD2. The ends lost 5 bases at V and 9 bases at J; junction bases unmatched: 22. The CDR3 covers 17 residues. Germline V gene data show CDR1 as DFQATT and CDR2 as SNEGSKA (reference sequence). The CDR3 protein is CSAPPETRVAGFKTQYF. The CDR3 bases are TGCAGTGCTCCCCCCGAAACGAGAGTAGCGGGGTTCAAGACGCAGTATTTT.

This clonotype was recorded many times. The rearrangement uses TRBV6-5 and TRBJ2-3; 9 nucleotides agree with TRBD2. Per germline, CDR1 MNHEY and CDR2 SVGAGI. CDR3 length: 16 amino acids. J lost 5 bases, V lost 2 bases, and 8 bases had no gene match. CDR3 sequence: CASSYGVAGAGDTQYF. The CDR3 DNA follows: TGTGCCAGCAGTTACGGAGTAGCGGGAGCGGGAGATACGCAGTATTTT.

This clonotype was seen many times. The V gene is TRBV27, the J gene TRBJ2-5, with 7 bases matching TRBD2. The CDR3 has 15 amino acids. The ends lost 3 bases at V and 0 bases at J; junction bases unmatched: 4. Germline CDR1 reads MNHEY; CDR2 reads SMNVEV (reference sequence). This CDR3 is CASSFRGEYQETQYF. The CDR3 bases are TGTGCCAGCAGTTTCCGGGGGGAGTACCAAGAGACCCAGTACTTC.

This clonotype was found many times. The rearrangement joins TRBV7-9 to TRBJ1-4, with a tentative D call TRBD1 (5 bases). In germline, CDR1 is SEHNR, CDR2 FQNEAQ (reference sequence). This CDR3 contains 15 residues. Between the trimmed V and J ends, which lost 1 base and 5 bases, there was a span of 11 bases. The CDR3 DNA reads as TGTGCCAGCAGCTTAGTCATCCGGGGGAATGAAAAACTGTTTTTT. This gives the protein CASSLVIRGNEKLFF.

The sample holds a few counts of this clonotype. This chain uses TRBV3-1 with TRBJ1-6; D unresolved. V dropped 1 base and J dropped 6 bases, with 16 bases sitting between them. There are 17 residues in the CDR3. CDR1 and CDR2 from the germline V gene are LGHDT and YNNKEL (reference sequence). The CDR3 loop is CASSQVGARGGNSPLHF. In DNA, the CDR3 is TGTGCCAGCAGCCAAGTGGGCGCGCGAGGTGGTAATTCACCCCTCCACTTT.